This T cell receptor (beta chain) was sequenced for a study of cytotoxic CD8 clonotypes in ibrutinib-treated CLL. Study results and limitations: Treatment left the uncommon public clonotypes either contracted or stable in frequency.

The protocol was immunoSEQ multiplex PCR, while the TCRdb copy is restricted to in-frame clones and leaves out a portion. This table holds some 30,000 clones, 76% found once. This CDR3 has 12 residues. The germline CDR1 and CDR2 sequences are SNHLY and FYNNEI. After removal of 10 bases from V and 4 bases from J, the junction contained 7 bases not matched to a gene. About this clone itself: The antigen is not known.

The chain recombines TRBV2 with TRBJ2-7; 7 nucleotides match TRBD1. This sequence originates from a human donor with chronic lymphocytic leukemia. The specimen comprised PBMCs, sampled after 36 months of ibrutinib treatment. CDR3 DNA: TGTGCCACCTTCGACAGGGAGTACGAGCAGTACTTC. Residues: CATFDREYEQYF.